This entry concerns a single TCR beta chain. In this sample, this clone turned up once. What antigen it recognizes has not been identified. Base-call qualities are not available, and no considerably larger clone is one nucleotide away. V and J lose 4 bases and 7 bases, and a span of 14 bases separates them. Counted from cysteine to phenylalanine, this CDR3 has 13 amino acids. Only the CDR3 part of the read is kept: 39 bases, read in frame from the first base. CDR1 and CDR2 are drawn from the germline V gene: SQVTM, ANQGSEA. This sample stems from a study of T cell changes during pregnancy in multiple sclerosis (dated by TCRdb to between 2018 and 2021). For the wider study: The study examined how the T cell repertoire changed over the course of pregnancy in women with multiple sclerosis.

Library preparation used the immunoSEQ multiplex PCR assay. Entries here come from immuneACCESS through TCRdb and include only in-frame sequences with V and J called. Some clones fail to appear in such tables; in the studies checked, an unresolved V gene covers under half of the shortfall, and the cause of the remainder is unknown. The sample records about 38,000 clones, 91% of which are singletons. The ten largest clones add up to over 5% of the sample. The TCR comes from a female donor with multiple sclerosis, enrolled in a pregnancy study. The sequence links TRBV29-1 to TRBJ1-5, with the D gene uncertain. This specimen consisted of CD8+ T cells from peripheral blood mononuclear cells, obtained in the second trimester of pregnancy. The nucleotides read TGCAGCGTTGTAGGAGGGCCGGGCCAGCCCCAGCATTTT. This gives the protein CSVVGGPGQPQHF.